This T cell receptor beta chain was sequenced during a study of T cells in Graves' hyperthyroidism and ophthalmopathy. This clonotype was picked up many times. CDR3 length equals 13 residues. The V and J ends lost 1 base and 5 bases respectively, with 10 bases between them. Germline V lookup: CDR1 SGHRS, CDR2 YFSETQ. Participants, patients aged 18 to 65, had newly diagnosed hyperthyroidism with a duration under 2 months. PBMCs stemmed from more than 7.5 ml fresh peripheral blood. The source material, RNA transcripts, was used to amplify TCR beta CDR3 regions. The TCR CDR3 first-round RT-PCR relied on the HTBI primer set. TCRdb reanalysed the multiplex PCR reads using MiXCR and keeps one entry per CDR3 protein. The sample consists of about 400,000 distinct CDR3 sequences, about 16% of them appearing once.

The rearrangement uses TRBV5-1 and TRBJ2-7, with no clear D. This TCR was recovered from a woman in her 30s with Graves' hyperthyroidism. Input material: blood. This CDR3 reads CASSLTVLDEQYF. The CDR3 DNA reads as TGCGCCAGCAGCTTGACAGTCTTGGACGAGCAGTACTTC.